Reported below is one T cell receptor (beta chain). Per the authors' pipeline: Nucleated cell counts were estimated from reference gene primer amplification. TCRdb's copy holds only in-frame clones and misses some; the assay was immunoSEQ multiplex PCR. V and J calls and clone size are given by that table; D and trimming were obtained from the DNA. The repertoire has some 250,000 clones, approximately 88% of them found once; the top ten carry around 30%. The data were obtained in a study of blood T cell repertoires in COVID-19. This CDR3 spans 15 amino acids. Germline CDR1 SGDLS, CDR2 YYNGEE. V was clipped by 1 base and J by 2 bases, with 12 bases between them.

The chain has TRBV9 and TRBJ1-1; D is unresolved. Sequencing was performed on peripheral blood. The receptor comes from a man aged 35-49 years with acute or convalescent COVID-19. CDR3 DNA: TGTGCCAGCAGCGTACAGGCCACCTTAAACACTGAAGCTTTCTTT. As protein: CASSVQATLNTEAFF.